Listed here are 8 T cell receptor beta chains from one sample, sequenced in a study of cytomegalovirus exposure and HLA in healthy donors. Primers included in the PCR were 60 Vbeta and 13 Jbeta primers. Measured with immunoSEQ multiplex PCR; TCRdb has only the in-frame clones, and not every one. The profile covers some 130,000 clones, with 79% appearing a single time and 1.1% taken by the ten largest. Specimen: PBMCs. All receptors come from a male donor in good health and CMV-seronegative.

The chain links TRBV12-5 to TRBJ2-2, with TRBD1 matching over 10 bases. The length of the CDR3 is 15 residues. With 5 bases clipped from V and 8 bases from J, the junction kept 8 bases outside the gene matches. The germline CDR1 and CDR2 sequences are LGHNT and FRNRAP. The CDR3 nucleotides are TGTGCTAGTGGTGTGGGACAGGGGTTACTTGGGGAGCTGTTTTTT. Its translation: CASGVGQGLLGELFF.

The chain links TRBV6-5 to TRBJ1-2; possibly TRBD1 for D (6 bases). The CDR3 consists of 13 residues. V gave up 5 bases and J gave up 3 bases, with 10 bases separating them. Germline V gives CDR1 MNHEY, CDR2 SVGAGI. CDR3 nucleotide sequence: TGTGCCAGCAGTACCTCAGGGGACTATGGCTACACCTTC. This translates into CASSTSGDYGYTF.

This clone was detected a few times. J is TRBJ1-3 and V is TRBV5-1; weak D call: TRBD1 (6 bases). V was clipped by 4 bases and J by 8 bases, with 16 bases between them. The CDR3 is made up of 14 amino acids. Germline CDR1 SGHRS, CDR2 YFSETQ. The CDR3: CASSPRGTDDTIYF. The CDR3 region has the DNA TGCGCCAGCAGCCCCAGGGGAACGGACGACACCATATATTTT.

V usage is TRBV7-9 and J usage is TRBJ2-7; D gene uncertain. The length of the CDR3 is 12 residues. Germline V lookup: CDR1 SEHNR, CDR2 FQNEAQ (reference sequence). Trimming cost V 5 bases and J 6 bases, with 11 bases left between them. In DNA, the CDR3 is TGTGCCAGCAGCACTTCCACGAGCGAGCAGTACTTC. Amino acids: CASSTSTSEQYF.

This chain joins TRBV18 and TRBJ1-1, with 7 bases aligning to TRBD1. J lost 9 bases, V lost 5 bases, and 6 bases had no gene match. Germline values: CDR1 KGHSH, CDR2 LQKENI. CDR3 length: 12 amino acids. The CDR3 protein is CASSATGVKAFF. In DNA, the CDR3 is TGTGCCAGCTCAGCAACAGGGGTGAAAGCTTTCTTT. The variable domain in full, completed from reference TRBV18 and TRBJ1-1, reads NAGVMQNPRHLVRRRGQEARLRCSPMKGHSHVYWYRQLPEEGLKFMVYLQKENIIDESGMPKERFSAEFPKEGPSILRIQQVVRGDSAAYFCASSATGVKAFFGQGTRLTVV.

The DNA for the CDR3 is TGTGCTAGTGCCCCACAGGGTATGGGGAATTCACCCCTCCACTTT. Protein sequence: CASAPQGMGNSPLHF. This sequence joins TRBV12-5 and TRBJ1-6, with D perhaps matching TRBD1 (6 bases). Deletions cut 7 bases from V and 7 bases from J, with 17 bases between. The germline V gene encodes CDR1 LGHNT and CDR2 FRNRAP. The CDR3 is 15 amino acids.

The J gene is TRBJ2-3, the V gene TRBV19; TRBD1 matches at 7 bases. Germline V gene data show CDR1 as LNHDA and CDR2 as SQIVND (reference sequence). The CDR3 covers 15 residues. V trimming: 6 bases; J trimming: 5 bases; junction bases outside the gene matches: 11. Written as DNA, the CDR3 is TGTGCCAGTAGCGCAGGGGGTCCAGGTGGAGATACGCAGTATTTT. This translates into CASSAGGPGGDTQYF. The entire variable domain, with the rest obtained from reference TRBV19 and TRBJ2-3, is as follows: DGGITQSPKYLFRKEGQNVTLSCEQNLNHDAMYWYRQDPGQGLRLIYYSQIVNDFQKGDIAEGYSVSREKKESFPLTVTSAQKNPTAFYLCASSAGGPGGDTQYFGPGTRLTVL.

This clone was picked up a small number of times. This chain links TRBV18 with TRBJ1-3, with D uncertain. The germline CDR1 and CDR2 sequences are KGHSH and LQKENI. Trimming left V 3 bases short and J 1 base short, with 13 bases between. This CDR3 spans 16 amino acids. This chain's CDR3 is CASSPQFGESGNTIYF. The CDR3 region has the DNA TGTGCCAGCTCACCTCAATTCGGGGAGTCTGGAAACACCATATATTTT.